The entry below gives a single T cell receptor (beta chain) sequence along with its context. This entry comes from a study of T cell changes during pregnancy in multiple sclerosis. J was trimmed by 4 bases and V by 5 bases; bases with no gene match: 9. This CDR3 has 16 amino acids. From germline, CDR1 is SEHNR and CDR2 FQNEAQ (reference sequence). Profiling relied on immunoSEQ multiplex PCR, and the TCRdb table lists in-frame clones only, not all of them. The sample has some 83,000 clones; about 90% are singletons. This sample comprised PBMCs, obtained in the first trimester of pregnancy. This sequence originates from a female donor in good health, serving as a control in a pregnancy study. Some clones in this sample may be carry-over from other donors' samples. This rearrangement joins TRBV7-9 to TRBJ2-2, with 8 bases aligning to TRBD1. CDR3 region: CASSPGQGGGTGELFF. CDR3 DNA: TGTGCCAGCAGCCCTGGACAGGGTGGAGGCACCGGGGAGCTGTTTTTT.